A single sample gave rise to the 14 T cell receptor beta chains below, sequenced in a study of T cells in Graves' hyperthyroidism and ophthalmopathy (dated by TCRdb to about 2019). Library construction relied on multiplex PCR. TCRdb shows the sequencer as Illumina HiSeq 2000. TCR beta CDR3 regions were amplified from RNA transcripts. The first round of RT-PCR for the TCR CDR3 was performed with the HTBI primer set and the Qiagen OneStep RT-PCR kit. TCRdb ran its own pipeline on the public reads, namely fastp trimming at Q25 and MiXCR clone calling, and kept in-frame beta chains. A single entry per CDR3 protein holds the most common genes and DNA from its merged rows. The sample records 490,000 or so distinct CDR3 sequences, approximately 23% of which are singletons. The top ten constitute approximately 49% of the sample. The sequenced sample was blood. The receptors were sampled from a woman in her seventies with Graves' ophthalmopathy.

The rearrangement joins TRBV9 to TRBJ1-2, with no clear D. The V end lost 0 bases, the J end lost 4 bases, and 7 bases lay between the germline ends. The V gene's germline CDR1 is SGDLS and CDR2 YYNGEE. CDR3 length: 13 amino acids. CDR3 in DNA: TGTGCCAGCAGCGTAGTTGACCGCTATGGCTACACCTTC. This codes for CASSVVDRYGYTF.

There are a few counts of this clonotype. The chain recombines TRBV6-1 with TRBJ2-5, with 11 nucleotides matching TRBD2. The junction had 12 bases not matched to a gene; V was cut back by 7 bases and J by 5 bases. CDR3 length: 16 residues. Germline CDR1 and CDR2: MNHNS and SASEGT. The CDR3 loop reads CASNLVAGGTGETQYF. The CDR3 DNA sequence: TGTGCCAGCAACTTGGTAGCGGGAGGGACGGGGGAGACCCAGTACTTC.

The sample holds a few counts of this clonotype. The CDR3 DNA reads as TGTGCCAGCAGCCCCGACAGGGGGAACTACAATGAGCAGTTCTTC. It translates to CASSPDRGNYNEQFF. V gene TRBV7-3 combines with J gene TRBJ2-1; 9 bases are a match to TRBD1. Germline values: CDR1 SGHTA, CDR2 FQGTGA. V dropped 5 bases and J dropped 3; count of bases not matched to a gene: 5. The CDR3 length is 15 residues.

This clonotype has just a few counts. This rearrangement joins TRBV3-1 to TRBJ2-7; 11 nucleotides agree with TRBD2. The germline V gene encodes CDR1 LGHDT and CDR2 YNNKEL (reference sequence). The J segment lost 5 bases and the V segment lost 5 bases, leaving 8 bases of the junction unmatched. The CDR3 length is 15 residues. The CDR3 sequence: CASSGLAGGLDEQYF. The CDR3 region has the DNA TGTGCCAGCAGCGGACTAGCGGGCGGCCTGGACGAGCAGTACTTC.

The chain is built from TRBV6-2 or TRBV6-3 and TRBJ1-1; no clear D. The V end lost 5 bases, the J end lost 1 base, and 11 bases lay between the germline ends. Germline V gives CDR1 MNHEY, CDR2 SVGEGT. CDR3 size: 14 residues. CDR3 loop: CASSPFAGNTEAFF. Written as DNA, the CDR3 is TGTGCCAGCAGTCCCTTCGCGGGGAACACTGAAGCTTTCTTT.

In this sample, this clonotype turned up a few times. The CDR3 loop is CASSQGGVDNTIYF. CDR3 nucleotide sequence: TGTGCCAGCAGCCAAGGCGGTGTGGACAACACCATATATTTT. The chain employs TRBV3-1 and TRBJ1-3; no clear D gene. V was cut by 1 base and J by 7 bases, with 11 bases left in between. The CDR3 totals 14 residues. CDR1 is LGHDT and CDR2 is YNNKEL in the germline V gene (reference sequence).

This clonotype was counted ten times or more. This chain uses TRBV11-2 with TRBJ2-5; perhaps TRBD1 as D (5 bases). The CDR3 runs 14 residues. Germline CDR1 reads SGHAT; CDR2 reads FQNNGV. The V gene lost 4 bases and the J gene lost 4 bases, with 13 bases spanning the gap. CDR3 bases: TGTGCCAGCAGCTCAGGGATCAGGAGAGAGACCCAGTACTTC. It encodes CASSSGIRRETQYF.

The chain has TRBV9 and TRBJ1-1; D might be TRBD1 (6 bases). The germline gives CDR1 SGDLS, CDR2 YYNGEE. Trimming shortened V by 2 bases and J by 1 base, and 12 bases separated the two germline ends. The CDR3 is 15 residues long. In DNA form, the CDR3 reads TGTGCCAGCAGCGTTAGAGAGGGGGGGAACACTGAAGCTTTCTTT. It is translated as CASSVREGGNTEAFF.

This clonotype was counted at least ten times. This chain uses TRBV6-5 with TRBJ2-7; D is unresolved. Trimming removed 0 bases from V and 6 bases from J, with 6 bases in between. The CDR3 contains 12 residues. Germline CDR1 is MNHEY and CDR2 is SVGAGI. The CDR3 DNA reads as TGTGCCAGCAGTTACTCGATCTTCGAGCAGTACTTC. It specifies CASSYSIFEQYF.

This clonotype appeared a few times. The rearrangement uses TRBV6-9 and TRBJ2-7; 8 bases fit TRBD2. The CDR3 has 18 amino acids. Losses at the gene ends were 6 bases for V and 6 bases for J; bases not matched to a gene: 22. The germline gives CDR1 MNHGY, CDR2 SVAAGI. CDR3 residues: CASRYLIAGGESPFEQYF. The DNA for the CDR3 is TGTGCCAGCAGGTATCTGATTGCGGGGGGCGAATCTCCCTTCGAGCAGTACTTC.

A note on this clonotype: This may be a read error, as it is one base from a much larger clone. This chain joins TRBV5-1 and TRBJ1-1; unclear D gene. CDR1 is SGHRS and CDR2 is YFSETQ in the germline V gene. CDR3 size: 13 residues. Here the CDR3 reads CAGSLDLDTEAFF. Here the CDR3 DNA reads TGCGCCGGCAGCTTGGATCTGGACACTGAAGCTTTCTTT.

The chain couples TRBV24-1 to TRBJ1-4; D gene ambiguous. Looked up from germline, CDR1 is KGHDR and CDR2 is SFDVKD. The CDR3 sequence is 14 residues long. Trimming stripped 5 bases from V and 0 bases from J, with 6 bases between. The CDR3 here is CATSVGSTNEKLFF. CDR3 DNA sequence: TGTGCCACCAGTGTCGGCTCAACTAATGAAAAACTGTTTTTT.

This clonotype was recorded a few times. The genes are TRBV19 and TRBJ2-5; TRBD2 matches 8 bases. The CDR3 loop spans 14 amino acids. V lost 9 bases and J lost 2; bases outside the gene matches: 8. CDR1 and CDR2 from the germline V gene are LNHDA and SQIVND (reference sequence). The CDR3 loop reads CASKTSVGQETQYF. In DNA form, the CDR3 reads TGTGCCAGCAAGACTAGCGTGGGACAAGAGACCCAGTACTTC. Looking up the rest from reference TRBV19 and TRBJ2-5 gives the full variable domain: DGGITQSPKYLFRKEGQNVTLSCEQNLNHDAMYWYRQDPGQGLRLIYYSQIVNDFQKGDIAEGYSVSREKKESFPLTVTSAQKNPTAFYLCASKTSVGQETQYFGPGTRLLVL.

CDR3 DNA sequence: TGTGCCAGCAGCTTAGAGGGACTAGCGGGAACCCACGGGCAGTACTTC. Translated: CASSLEGLAGTHGQYF. The V call is TRBV7-9, the J call TRBJ2-7; 13 nucleotides align to TRBD2. The length of the CDR3 is 16 residues. The V gene's germline CDR1 is SEHNR and CDR2 FQNEAQ (reference sequence). V gave up 1 base and J gave up 9 bases; unmatched junction bases: 9.